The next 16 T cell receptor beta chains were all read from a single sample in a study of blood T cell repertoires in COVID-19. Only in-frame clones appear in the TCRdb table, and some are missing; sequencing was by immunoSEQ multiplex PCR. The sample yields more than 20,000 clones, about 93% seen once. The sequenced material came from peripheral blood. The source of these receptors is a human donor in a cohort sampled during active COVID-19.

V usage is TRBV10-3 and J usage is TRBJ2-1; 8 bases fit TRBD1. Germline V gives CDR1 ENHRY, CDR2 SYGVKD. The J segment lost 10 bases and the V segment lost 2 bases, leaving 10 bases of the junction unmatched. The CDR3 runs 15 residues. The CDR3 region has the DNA TGTGCCATCAGTGAGCCTGGACAGGGACGAGACGAGCAGTTCTTC. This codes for CAISEPGQGRDEQFF.

CDR3 in DNA: TGTGCCACCAGCAGTTTCAGGGCGAACACCGGGGAGCTGTTTTTT. Translation: CATSSFRANTGELFF. J is TRBJ2-2 and V is TRBV15; tentative D call: TRBD1 (5 bases). The CDR3 has 15 residues. V was clipped by 3 bases and J by 0 bases, with 8 bases between them. CDR1 LNHNV and CDR2 YYDKDF come from the germline V gene (reference sequence).

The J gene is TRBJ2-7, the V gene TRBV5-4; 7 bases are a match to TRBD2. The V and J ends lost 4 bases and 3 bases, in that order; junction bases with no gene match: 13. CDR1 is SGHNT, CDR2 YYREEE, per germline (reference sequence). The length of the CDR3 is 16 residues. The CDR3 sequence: CASSLPGEGRDYEQYF. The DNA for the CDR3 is TGTGCCAGCAGCCTCCCCGGGGAGGGAAGGGACTACGAGCAGTACTTC.

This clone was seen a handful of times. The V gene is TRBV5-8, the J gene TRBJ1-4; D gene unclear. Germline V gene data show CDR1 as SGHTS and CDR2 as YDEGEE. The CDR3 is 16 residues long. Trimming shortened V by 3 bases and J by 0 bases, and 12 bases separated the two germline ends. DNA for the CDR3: TGTGCCAGCAGCTCGTGGAGGGAGACAACTAATGAAAAACTGTTTTTT. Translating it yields CASSSWRETTNEKLFF.

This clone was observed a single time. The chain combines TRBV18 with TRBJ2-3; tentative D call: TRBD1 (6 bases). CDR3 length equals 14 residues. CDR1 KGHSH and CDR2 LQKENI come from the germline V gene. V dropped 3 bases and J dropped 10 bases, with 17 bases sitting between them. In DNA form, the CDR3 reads TGTGCCAGCTCACCTCCGGGGACACCCAGCGCGCAGTATTTT. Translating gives CASSPPGTPSAQYF. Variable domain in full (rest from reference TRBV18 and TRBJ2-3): NAGVMQNPRHLVRRRGQEARLRCSPMKGHSHVYWYRQLPEEGLKFMVYLQKENIIDESGMPKERFSAEFPKEGPSILRIQQVVRGDSAAYFCASSPPGTPSAQYFGPGTRLTVL.

The DNA for the CDR3 is TGTGCCAGCAGCTTCGCGAGAATGCGGTATTCAGATAACCAAGAGACCCAGTACTTC. Protein: CASSFARMRYSDNQETQYF. The chain is built from TRBV5-4 and TRBJ2-5; D unresolved. CDR1 is SGHNT and CDR2 is YYREEE in the germline V gene (reference sequence). This CDR3 contains 19 residues. V gave up 2 bases and J gave up 0 bases, with 23 bases separating them.

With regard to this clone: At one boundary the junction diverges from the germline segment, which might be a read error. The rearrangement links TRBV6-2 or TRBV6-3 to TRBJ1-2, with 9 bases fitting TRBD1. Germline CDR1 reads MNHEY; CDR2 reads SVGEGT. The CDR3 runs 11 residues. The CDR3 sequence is CASSTGTGYAF. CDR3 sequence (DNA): TGTGCCAGCAGCACCGGGACAGGGTATGCCTTC.

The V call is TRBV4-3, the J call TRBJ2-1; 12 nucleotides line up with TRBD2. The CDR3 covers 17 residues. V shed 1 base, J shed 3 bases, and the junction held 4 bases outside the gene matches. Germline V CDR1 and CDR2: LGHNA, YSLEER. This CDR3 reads CASSQVLAGGRYNEQFF. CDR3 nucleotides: TGCGCCAGCAGCCAAGTTCTAGCGGGGGGGCGCTACAATGAGCAGTTCTTC.

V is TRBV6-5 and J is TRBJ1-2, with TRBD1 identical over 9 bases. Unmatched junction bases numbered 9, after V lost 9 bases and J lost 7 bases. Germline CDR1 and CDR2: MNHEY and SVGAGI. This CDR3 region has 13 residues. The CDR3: CASSGQGWGGYTF. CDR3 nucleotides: TGTGCCAGTTCCGGACAGGGGTGGGGTGGCTACACCTTC.

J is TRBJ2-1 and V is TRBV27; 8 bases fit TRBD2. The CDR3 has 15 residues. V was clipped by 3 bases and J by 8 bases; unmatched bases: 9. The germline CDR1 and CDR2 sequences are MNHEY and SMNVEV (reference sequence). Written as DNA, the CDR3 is TGTGCCAGCAGTTTGAGGCGGGCGGGGGGCCATGAGCAGTTCTTC. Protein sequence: CASSLRRAGGHEQFF.

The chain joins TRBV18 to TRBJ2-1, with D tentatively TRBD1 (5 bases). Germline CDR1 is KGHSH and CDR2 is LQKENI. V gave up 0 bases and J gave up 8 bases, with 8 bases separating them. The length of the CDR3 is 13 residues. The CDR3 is CASSPPSRDEQFF. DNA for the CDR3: TGTGCCAGCTCACCACCGTCCAGGGATGAGCAGTTCTTC.

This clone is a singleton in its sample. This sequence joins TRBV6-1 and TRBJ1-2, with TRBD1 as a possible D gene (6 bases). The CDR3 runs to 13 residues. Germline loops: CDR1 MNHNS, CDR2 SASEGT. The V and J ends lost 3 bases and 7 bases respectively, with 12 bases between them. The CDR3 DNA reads TGTGCCAGCAGTGACCCGACAGGTTTTGGCTACACCTTC. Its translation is CASSDPTGFGYTF.

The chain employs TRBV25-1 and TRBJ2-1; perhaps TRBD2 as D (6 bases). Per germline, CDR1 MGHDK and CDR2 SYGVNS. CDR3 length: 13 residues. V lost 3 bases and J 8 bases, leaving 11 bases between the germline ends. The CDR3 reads CASSDRGWHEQFF. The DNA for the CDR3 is TGTGCCAGCAGTGACCGGGGGTGGCATGAGCAGTTCTTC.

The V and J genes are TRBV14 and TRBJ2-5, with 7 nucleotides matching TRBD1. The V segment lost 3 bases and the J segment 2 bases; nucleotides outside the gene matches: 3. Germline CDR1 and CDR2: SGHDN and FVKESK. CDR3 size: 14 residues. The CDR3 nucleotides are TGTGCCAGCAGCCACAGGGGGAAGCAAGAGACCCAGTACTTC. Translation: CASSHRGKQETQYF.

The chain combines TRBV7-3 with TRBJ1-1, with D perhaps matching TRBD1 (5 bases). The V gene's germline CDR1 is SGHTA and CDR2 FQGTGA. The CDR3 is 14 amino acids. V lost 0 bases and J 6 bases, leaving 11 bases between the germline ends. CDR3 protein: CASSLTSRGPEAFF. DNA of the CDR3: TGTGCCAGCAGCTTAACTAGTAGGGGTCCTGAAGCTTTCTTT.

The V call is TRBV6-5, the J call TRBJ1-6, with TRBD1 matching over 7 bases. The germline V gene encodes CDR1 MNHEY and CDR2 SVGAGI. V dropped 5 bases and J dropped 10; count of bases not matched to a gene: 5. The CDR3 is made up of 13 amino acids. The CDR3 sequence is CASSTTGFSPLHF. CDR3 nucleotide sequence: TGTGCCAGCAGTACGACAGGGTTCTCACCCCTCCACTTT.